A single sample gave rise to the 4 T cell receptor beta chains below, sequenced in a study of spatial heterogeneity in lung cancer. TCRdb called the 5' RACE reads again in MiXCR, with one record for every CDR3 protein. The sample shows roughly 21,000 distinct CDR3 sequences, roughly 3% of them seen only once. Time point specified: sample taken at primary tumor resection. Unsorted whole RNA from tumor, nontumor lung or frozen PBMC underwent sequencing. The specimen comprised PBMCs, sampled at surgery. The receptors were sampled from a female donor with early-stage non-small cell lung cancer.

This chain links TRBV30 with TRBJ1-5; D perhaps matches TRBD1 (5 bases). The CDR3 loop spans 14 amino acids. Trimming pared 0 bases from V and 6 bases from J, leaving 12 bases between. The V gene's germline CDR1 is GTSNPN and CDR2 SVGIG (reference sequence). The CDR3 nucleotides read TGTGCCTGGAGTGTACCTGGGGCGAGTCAGCCCCAGCATTTT. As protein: CAWSVPGASQPQHF.

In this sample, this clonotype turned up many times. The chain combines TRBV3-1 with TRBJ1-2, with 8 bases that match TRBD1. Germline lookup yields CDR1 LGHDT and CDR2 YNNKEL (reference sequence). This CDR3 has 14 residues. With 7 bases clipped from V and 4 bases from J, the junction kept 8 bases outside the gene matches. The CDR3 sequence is CASTPGQGPYGYTF. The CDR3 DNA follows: TGTGCCAGCACTCCTGGACAGGGCCCCTATGGCTACACCTTC.

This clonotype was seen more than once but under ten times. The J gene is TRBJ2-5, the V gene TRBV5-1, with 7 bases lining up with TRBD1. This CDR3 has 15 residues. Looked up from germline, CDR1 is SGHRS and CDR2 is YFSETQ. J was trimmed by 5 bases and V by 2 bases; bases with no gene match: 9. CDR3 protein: CASSFRDSGTETQYF. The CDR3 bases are TGCGCCAGCAGCTTCCGGGACAGTGGCACGGAGACCCAGTACTTC.

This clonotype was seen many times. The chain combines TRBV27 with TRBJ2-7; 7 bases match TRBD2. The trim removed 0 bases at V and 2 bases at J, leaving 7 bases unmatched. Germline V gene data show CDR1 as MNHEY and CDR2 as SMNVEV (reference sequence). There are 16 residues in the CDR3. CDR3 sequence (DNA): TGTGCCAGCAGTTTATCGCGGGGGACGGTTACCTACGAGCAGTACTTC. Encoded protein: CASSLSRGTVTYEQYF.